This T cell receptor beta chain was retrieved from a study of metastatic and nonmetastatic thyroid tumors. The overall study: Samples came from malignant and benign thyroid patients, and repertoires were compared across blood and tumor or nodule tissue.

In the original processing: The distant-metastasis classifier for papillary thyroid cancer was built from CDR3 differences across clinicopathological groups. TCRdb reprocessed the PCR reads via MiXCR. The V and J calls, along with clone size, are taken from TCRdb and not from the paper's own processing. This sample yields just over 15,000 clones, of which roughly 25% are seen a single time; 9% to 15% belongs to the top ten. This clone rates as medium-sized. Germline V gene data show CDR1 as KGHSH and CDR2 as LQKENI. There are 14 residues in the CDR3. Unmatched junction bases numbered 4, after V lost 5 bases and J lost 2 bases. Thyroid surgery had not been preceded by any treatment in any patient.

The source of this sequence is a female donor with papillary thyroid cancer or a benign thyroid nodule (not recorded which). Some clones in this sample may be carry-over from other donors' samples. The V gene is TRBV18, the J gene TRBJ2-5; TRBD1 matches at 8 bases. Sequencing was done on a sample of tumor tissue. CDR3 sequence reads: CASSNNRGQETQYF. In DNA form, the CDR3 reads TGTGCCAGCTCAAATAACAGGGGGCAAGAGACCCAGTACTTC.